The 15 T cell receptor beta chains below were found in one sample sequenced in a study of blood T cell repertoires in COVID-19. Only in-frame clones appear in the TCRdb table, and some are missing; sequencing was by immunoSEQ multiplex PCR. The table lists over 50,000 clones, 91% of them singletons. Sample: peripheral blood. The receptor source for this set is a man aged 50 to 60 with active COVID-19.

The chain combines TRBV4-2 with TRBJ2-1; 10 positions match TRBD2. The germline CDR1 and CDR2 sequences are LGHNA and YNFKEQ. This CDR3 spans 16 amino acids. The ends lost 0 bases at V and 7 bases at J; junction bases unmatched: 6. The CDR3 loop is CASSQDGTSASNEQFF. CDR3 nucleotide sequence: TGTGCCAGCAGCCAAGATGGGACTAGCGCAAGTAATGAGCAGTTCTTC.

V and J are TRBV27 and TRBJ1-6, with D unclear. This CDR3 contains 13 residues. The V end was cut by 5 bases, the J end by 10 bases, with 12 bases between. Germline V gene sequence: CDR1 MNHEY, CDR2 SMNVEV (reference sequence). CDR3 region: CASSPTRQSPLHF. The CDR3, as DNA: TGTGCCAGCAGTCCCACCAGGCAGTCACCCCTCCACTTT.

CDR3 residues: CASSNRQSAEAFF. CDR3 sequence (DNA): TGTGCCAGCAGTAACCGACAGTCCGCTGAAGCTTTCTTT. V is TRBV6-2 or TRBV6-3 and J is TRBJ1-1; TRBD1 might be the D (5 bases). The CDR3 has 13 residues. Trimming stripped 5 bases from V and 6 bases from J, with 13 bases between. Germline V lookup: CDR1 MNHEY, CDR2 SVGEGT.

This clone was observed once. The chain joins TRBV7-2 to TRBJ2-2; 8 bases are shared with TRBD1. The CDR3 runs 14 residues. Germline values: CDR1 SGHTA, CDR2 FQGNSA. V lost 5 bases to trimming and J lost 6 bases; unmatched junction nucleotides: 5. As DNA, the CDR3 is TGTGCCAGCAGCCCAGGGGGCTATCCCGGGGAGCTGTTTTTT. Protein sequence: CASSPGGYPGELFF.

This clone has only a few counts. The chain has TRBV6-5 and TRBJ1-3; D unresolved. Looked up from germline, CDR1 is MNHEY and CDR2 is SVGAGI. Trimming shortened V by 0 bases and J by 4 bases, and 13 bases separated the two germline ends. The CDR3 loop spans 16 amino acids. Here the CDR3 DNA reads TGTGCCAGCAGTTACTCAAGCGGGTCACCGGGAAACACCATATATTTT. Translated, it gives CASSYSSGSPGNTIYF.

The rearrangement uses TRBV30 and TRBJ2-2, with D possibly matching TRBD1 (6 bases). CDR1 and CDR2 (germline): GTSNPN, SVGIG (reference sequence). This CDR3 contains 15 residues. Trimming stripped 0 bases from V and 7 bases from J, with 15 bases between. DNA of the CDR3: TGTGCCTGGAGTGTGTGGGGGCGCTCTGTCGGGGAGCTGTTTTTT. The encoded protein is CAWSVWGRSVGELFF.

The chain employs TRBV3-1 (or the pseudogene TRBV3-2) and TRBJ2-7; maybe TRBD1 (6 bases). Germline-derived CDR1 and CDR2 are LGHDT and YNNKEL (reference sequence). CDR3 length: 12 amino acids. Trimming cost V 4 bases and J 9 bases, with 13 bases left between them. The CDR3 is CASSPNRDVQYF. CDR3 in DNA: TGTGCCAGCAGCCCCAACAGGGACGTGCAGTACTTC.

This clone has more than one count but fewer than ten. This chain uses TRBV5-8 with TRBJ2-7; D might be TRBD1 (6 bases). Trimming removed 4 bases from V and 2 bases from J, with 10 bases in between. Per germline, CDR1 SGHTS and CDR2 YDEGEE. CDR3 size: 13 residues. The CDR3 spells CASSRTGPYEQYF. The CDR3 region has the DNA TGTGCCAGCAGCCGAACAGGGCCCTACGAGCAGTACTTC.

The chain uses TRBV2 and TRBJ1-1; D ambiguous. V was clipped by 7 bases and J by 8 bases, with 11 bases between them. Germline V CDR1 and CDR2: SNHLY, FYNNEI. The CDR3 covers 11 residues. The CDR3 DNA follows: TGTGCCAGCAAGGCCAGGTGGGAAGCTTTCTTT. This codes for CASKARWEAFF.

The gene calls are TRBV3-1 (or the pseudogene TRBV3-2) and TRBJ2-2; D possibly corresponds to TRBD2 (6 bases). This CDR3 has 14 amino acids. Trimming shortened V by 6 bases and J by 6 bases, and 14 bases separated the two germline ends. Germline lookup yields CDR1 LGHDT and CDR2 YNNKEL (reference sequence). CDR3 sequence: CASSPASSAGELFF. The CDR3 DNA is TGTGCCAGCAGTCCAGCCTCTAGCGCCGGGGAGCTGTTTTTT.

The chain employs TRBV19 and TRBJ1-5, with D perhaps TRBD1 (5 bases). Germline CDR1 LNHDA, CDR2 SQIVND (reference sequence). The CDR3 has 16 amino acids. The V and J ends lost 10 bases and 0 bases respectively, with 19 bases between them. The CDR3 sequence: CATRDRPIDSNQPQHF. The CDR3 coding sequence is TGTGCCACCCGAGACAGACCGATAGATAGCAATCAGCCCCAGCATTTT.

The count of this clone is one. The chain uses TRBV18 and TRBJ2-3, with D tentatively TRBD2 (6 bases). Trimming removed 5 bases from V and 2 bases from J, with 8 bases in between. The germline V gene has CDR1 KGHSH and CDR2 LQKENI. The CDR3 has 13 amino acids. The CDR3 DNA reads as TGTGCCAGCTCAGGCGGGATCACAGATACGCAGTATTTT. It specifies CASSGGITDTQYF.

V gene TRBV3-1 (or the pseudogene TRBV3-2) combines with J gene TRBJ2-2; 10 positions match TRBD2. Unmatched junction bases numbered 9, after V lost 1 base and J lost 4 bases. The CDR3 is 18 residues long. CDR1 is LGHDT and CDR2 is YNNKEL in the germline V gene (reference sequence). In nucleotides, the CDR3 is TGTGCCAGCAGCCAAGCCGGGGGCGGGACTAGCGTCACCGGGGAGCTGTTTTTT. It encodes CASSQAGGGTSVTGELFF.

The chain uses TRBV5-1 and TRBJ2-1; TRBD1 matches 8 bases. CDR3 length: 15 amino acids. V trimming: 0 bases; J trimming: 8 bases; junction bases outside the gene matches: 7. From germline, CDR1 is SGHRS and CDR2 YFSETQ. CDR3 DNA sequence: TGCGCCAGCAGCTTGGCAGGGGGCGAGGTGGATGAGCAGTTCTTC. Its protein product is CASSLAGGEVDEQFF.

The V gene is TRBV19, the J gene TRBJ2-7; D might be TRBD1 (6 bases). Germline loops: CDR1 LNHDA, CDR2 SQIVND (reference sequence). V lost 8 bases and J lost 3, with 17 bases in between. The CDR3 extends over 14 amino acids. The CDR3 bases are TGTGCCAGTGACCCGGGACACCTATACTACGAGCAGTACTTC. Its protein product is CASDPGHLYYEQYF.